This T cell receptor (beta chain) stems from a study of shared T cell receptors in the human thymus. Looked up from germline, CDR1 is LNHDA and CDR2 is SQIVND (reference sequence). With V trimmed by 1 base and J by 6 bases, 10 bases remained unmatched. The CDR3 consists of 16 residues. TCRdb keeps only in-frame clones here, not all; method: immunoSEQ multiplex PCR. The sample includes 500,000 to 850,000 clones, about 87% of them seen just once. These data were also filed under a second study, of human thymus T cells.

The sequence was obtained from a boy under two years old with a congenital heart defect. This chain connects TRBV19 to TRBJ2-7; 9 bases align to TRBD1. What was sequenced was thymocytes. CDR3 nucleotides: TGTGCCAGTAGTATAGGGGACAGGGCAAGTTATTCCGAGCAGTACTTC. It is translated as CASSIGDRASYSEQYF.